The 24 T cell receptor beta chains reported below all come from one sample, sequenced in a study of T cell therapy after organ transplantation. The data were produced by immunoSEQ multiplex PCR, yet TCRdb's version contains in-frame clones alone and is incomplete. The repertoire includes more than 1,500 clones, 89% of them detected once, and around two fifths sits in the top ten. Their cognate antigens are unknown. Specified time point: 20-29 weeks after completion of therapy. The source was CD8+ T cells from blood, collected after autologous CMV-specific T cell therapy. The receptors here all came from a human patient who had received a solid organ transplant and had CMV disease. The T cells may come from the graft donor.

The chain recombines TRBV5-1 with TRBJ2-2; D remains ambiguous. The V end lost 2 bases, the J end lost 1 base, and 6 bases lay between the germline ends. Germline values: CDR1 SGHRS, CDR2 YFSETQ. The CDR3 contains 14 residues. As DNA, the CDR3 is TGCGCCAGCAGCTTAAGTTGGAACACCGGGGAGCTGTTTTTT. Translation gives CASSLSWNTGELFF.

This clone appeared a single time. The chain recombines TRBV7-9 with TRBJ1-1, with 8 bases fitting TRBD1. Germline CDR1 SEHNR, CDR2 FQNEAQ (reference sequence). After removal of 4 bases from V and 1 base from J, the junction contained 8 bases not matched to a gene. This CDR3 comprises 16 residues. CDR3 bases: TGTGCCAGCAGCTCGTGGACAGGGTCGGCGAACACTGAAGCTTTCTTT. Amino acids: CASSSWTGSANTEAFF. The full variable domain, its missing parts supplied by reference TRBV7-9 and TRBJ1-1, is DTGVSQNPRHKITKRGQNVTFRCDPISEHNRLYWYRQTLGQGPEFLTYFQNEAQLEKSRLLSDRFSAERPKGSFSTLEIQRTEQGDSAMYLCASSSWTGSANTEAFFGQGTRLTVV.

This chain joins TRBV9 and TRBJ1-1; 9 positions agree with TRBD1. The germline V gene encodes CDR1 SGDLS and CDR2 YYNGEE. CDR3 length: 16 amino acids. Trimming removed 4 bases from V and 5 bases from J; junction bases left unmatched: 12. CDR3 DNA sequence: TGTGCCAGCAGCCCTTTCCCGACAGGGGGGGGAACTGAAGCTTTCTTT. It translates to CASSPFPTGGGTEAFF.

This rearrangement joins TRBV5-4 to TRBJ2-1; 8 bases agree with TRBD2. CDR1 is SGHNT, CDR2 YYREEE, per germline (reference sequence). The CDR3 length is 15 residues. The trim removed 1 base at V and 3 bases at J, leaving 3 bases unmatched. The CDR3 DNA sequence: TGTGCCAGCAGCTTGAGTCTAGCGGGCTACAATGAGCAGTTCTTC. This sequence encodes CASSLSLAGYNEQFF. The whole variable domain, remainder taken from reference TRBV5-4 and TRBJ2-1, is ETGVTQSPTHLIKTRGQQVTLRCSSQSGHNTVSWYQQALGQGPQFIFQYYREEENGRGNFPPRFSGLQFPNYSSELNVNALELDDSALYLCASSLSLAGYNEQFFGPGTRLTVL.

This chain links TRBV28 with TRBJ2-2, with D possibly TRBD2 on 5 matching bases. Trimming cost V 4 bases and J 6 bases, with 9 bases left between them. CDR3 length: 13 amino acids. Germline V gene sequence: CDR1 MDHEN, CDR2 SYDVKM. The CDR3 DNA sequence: TGTGCCAGCAGTTATACTAGATCCGGGGAGCTGTTTTTT. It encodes CASSYTRSGELFF.

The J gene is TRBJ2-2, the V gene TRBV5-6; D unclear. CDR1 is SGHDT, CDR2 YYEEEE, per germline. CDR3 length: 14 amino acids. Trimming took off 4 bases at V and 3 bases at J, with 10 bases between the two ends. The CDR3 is CASSPPWDTGELFF. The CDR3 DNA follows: TGTGCCAGCAGCCCCCCGTGGGACACCGGGGAGCTGTTTTTT.

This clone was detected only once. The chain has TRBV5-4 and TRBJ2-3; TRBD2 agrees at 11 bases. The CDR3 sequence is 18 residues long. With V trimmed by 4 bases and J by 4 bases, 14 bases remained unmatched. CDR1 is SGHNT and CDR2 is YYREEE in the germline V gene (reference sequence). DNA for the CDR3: TGTGCCAGCAGCGGGAAGGCTAGCGGGGGGCGGTCCCCAGATACGCAGTATTTT. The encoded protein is CASSGKASGGRSPDTQYF.

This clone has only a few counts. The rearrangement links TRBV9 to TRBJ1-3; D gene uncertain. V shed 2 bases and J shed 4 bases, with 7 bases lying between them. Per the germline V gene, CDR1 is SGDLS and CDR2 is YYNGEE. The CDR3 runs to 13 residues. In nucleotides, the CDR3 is TGTGCCAGCAGCGTTTATCCCGGAAACACCATATATTTT. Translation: CASSVYPGNTIYF.

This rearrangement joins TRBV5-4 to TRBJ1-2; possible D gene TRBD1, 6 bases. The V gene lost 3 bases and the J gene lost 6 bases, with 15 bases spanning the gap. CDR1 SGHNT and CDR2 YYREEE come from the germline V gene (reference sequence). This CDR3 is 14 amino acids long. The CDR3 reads CASSSDWGQDGYTF. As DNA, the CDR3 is TGTGCCAGCAGCTCGGACTGGGGACAAGATGGCTACACCTTC.

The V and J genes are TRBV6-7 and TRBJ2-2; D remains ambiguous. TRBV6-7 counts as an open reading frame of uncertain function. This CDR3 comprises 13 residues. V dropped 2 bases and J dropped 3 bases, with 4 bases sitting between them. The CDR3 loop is CASSYKDTGELFF. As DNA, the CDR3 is TGTGCCAGCAGTTACAAAGACACCGGGGAGCTGTTTTTT.

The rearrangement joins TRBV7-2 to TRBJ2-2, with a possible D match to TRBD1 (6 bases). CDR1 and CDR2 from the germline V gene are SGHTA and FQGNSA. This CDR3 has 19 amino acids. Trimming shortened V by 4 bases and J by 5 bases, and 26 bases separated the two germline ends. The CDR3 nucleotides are TGTGCCAGCAGCTCCCTTCCTACAGGGTGGGGTAGAAGGACCGGGGAGCTGTTTTTT. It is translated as CASSSLPTGWGRRTGELFF.

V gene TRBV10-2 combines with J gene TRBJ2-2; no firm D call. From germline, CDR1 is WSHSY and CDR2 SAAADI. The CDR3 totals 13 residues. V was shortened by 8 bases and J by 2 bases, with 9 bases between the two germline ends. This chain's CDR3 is CASEAGNTGELFF. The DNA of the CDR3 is TGCGCCAGCGAGGCAGGAAACACCGGGGAGCTGTTTTTT.

DNA of the CDR3: TGTGCCAGCAGTTACAAGCTTGGCCCCGGGGAGCTGTTTTTT. It translates to CASSYKLGPGELFF. This rearrangement joins TRBV6-5 to TRBJ1-3, with D unclear. The tail of the sequence fits TRBJ2-2 better, so the J call may be wrong. The germline CDR1 and CDR2 sequences are MNHEY and SVGAGI. The CDR3 runs 14 residues.

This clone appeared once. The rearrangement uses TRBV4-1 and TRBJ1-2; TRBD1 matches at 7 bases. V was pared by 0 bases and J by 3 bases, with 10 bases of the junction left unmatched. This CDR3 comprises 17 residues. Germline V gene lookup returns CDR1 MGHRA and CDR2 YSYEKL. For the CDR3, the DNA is TGCGCCAGCAGCCAAGATGGGACAGCCTCGGGGGACTATGGCTACACCTTC. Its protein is CASSQDGTASGDYGYTF.

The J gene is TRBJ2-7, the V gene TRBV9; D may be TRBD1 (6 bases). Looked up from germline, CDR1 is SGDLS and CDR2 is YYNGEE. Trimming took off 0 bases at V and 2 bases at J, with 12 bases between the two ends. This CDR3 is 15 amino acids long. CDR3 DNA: TGTGCCAGCAGCGTAGATCGACAGGCGCCCTACGAGCAGTACTTC. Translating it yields CASSVDRQAPYEQYF.

The CDR3 sequence is CASSGLMNTEAFF. In DNA, the CDR3 is TGTGCCAGCAGCGGACTAATGAACACTGAAGCTTTCTTT. V usage is TRBV7-9 and J usage is TRBJ1-1; D remains ambiguous. The ends were cut back, 5 bases at V and 0 bases at J, with 7 bases in the middle. The CDR3 has 13 residues. Germline lookup yields CDR1 SEHNR and CDR2 FQNEAQ (reference sequence).

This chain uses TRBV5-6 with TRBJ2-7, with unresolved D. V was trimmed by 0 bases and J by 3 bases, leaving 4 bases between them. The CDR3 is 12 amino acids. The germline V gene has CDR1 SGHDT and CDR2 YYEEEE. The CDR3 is CASSLGNYEQYF. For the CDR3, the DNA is TGTGCCAGCAGCTTGGGAAACTACGAGCAGTACTTC.

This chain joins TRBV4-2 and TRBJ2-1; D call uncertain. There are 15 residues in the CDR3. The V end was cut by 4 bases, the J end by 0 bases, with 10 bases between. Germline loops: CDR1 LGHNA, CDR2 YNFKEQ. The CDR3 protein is CASSPDISSYNEQFF. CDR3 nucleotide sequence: TGTGCCAGCAGCCCTGACATAAGCTCCTACAATGAGCAGTTCTTC.

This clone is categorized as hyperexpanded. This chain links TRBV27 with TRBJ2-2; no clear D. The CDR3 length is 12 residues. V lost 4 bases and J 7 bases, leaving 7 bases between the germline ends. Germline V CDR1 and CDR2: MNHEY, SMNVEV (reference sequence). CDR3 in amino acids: CASSYIDGELFF. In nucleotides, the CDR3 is TGTGCCAGCAGTTACATAGACGGGGAGCTGTTTTTT.

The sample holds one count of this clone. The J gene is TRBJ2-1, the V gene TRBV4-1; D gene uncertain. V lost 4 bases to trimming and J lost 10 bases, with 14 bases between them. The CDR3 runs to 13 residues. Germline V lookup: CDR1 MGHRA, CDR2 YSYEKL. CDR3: CASSRTTGAEQFF. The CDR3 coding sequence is TGCGCCAGCAGCCGCACGACTGGAGCCGAGCAGTTCTTC.

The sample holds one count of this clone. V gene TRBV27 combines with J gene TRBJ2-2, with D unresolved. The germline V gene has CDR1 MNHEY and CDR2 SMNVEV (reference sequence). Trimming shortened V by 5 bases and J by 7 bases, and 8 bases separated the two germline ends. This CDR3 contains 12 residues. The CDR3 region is CASSTRSGELFF. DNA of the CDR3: TGTGCCAGCAGTACCCGAAGCGGGGAGCTGTTTTTT.

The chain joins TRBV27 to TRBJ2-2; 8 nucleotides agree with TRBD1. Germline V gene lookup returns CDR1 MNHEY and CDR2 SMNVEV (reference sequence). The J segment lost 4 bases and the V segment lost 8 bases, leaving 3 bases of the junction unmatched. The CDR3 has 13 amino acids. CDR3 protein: CASGQGGTGELFF. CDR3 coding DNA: TGTGCCAGCGGACAGGGCGGCACCGGGGAGCTGTTTTTT.

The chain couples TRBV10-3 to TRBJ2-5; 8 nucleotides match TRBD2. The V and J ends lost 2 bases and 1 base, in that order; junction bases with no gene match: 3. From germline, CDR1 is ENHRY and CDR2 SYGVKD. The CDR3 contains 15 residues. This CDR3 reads CAISEGGGSQETQYF. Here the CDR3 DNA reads TGTGCCATCAGTGAGGGCGGGGGGTCCCAAGAGACCCAGTACTTC.

CDR3: CASSLSAGVGEQYF. Here the CDR3 DNA reads TGTGCCAGCAGTTTATCTGCGGGAGTGGGCGAGCAGTACTTC. The genes are TRBV27 and TRBJ2-7; TRBD2 matches 7 bases. J lost 6 bases, V lost 0 bases, and 5 bases had no gene match. Germline loops: CDR1 MNHEY, CDR2 SMNVEV (reference sequence). There are 14 residues in the CDR3.